This T cell receptor beta chain was obtained from a study of blood T cell repertoires in COVID-19. Looking at the study overall: Specimens from acute and convalescent COVID-19 originated in the United States, Italy and Spain.

Here immunoSEQ multiplex PCR was the method, and the copy in TCRdb shows in-frame clones only, minus some. This sample has around 120,000 clones; around 90% occur once, and the top ten carry 3.8%. Seattle enrolled patients during active infection and tracked them longitudinally. The CDR3 is 14 amino acids. The J segment lost 4 bases and the V segment lost 4 bases, leaving 2 bases of the junction unmatched. CDR1 SNHLY and CDR2 FYNNEI come from the germline V gene. The material sequenced was peripheral blood. The rearrangement uses TRBV2 and TRBJ1-2; 11 bases align to TRBD1. This sequence originates from an older woman with COVID-19, enrolled during active disease. The CDR3 DNA reads as TGTGCCAGCAGTGGGACAGGGGGCGCCTATGGCTACACCTTC. This sequence encodes CASSGTGGAYGYTF.